A single sample is the source of the 2 T cell receptor beta chains below, sequenced in a study of cytomegalovirus exposure and HLA in healthy donors. Primers: 60 Vbeta forward and 13 Jbeta reverse. Here immunoSEQ multiplex PCR was the method, and the copy in TCRdb shows in-frame clones only, minus some. The sample lists a few hundred thousand clones; about nine tenths were seen once. What was sequenced was PBMCs. Every receptor here comes from a girl between 2 and 10 years old in good health and CMV-seronegative.

The genes are TRBV19 and TRBJ1-5; tentative D call: TRBD1 (5 bases). This CDR3 spans 14 amino acids. Per the germline V gene, CDR1 is LNHDA and CDR2 is SQIVND (reference sequence). Trimming removed 5 bases from V and 4 bases from J, with 12 bases in between. CDR3 sequence reads: CASSQGGGNQPQHF. The CDR3 region has the DNA TGTGCCAGTAGTCAGGGCGGGGGGAATCAGCCCCAGCATTTT.

The gene calls are TRBV19 and TRBJ1-2; 8 bases align to TRBD1. This CDR3 is built from 15 residues. V shed 5 bases, J shed 3 bases, and the junction held 8 bases outside the gene matches. Per germline, CDR1 LNHDA and CDR2 SQIVND (reference sequence). The CDR3 here is CASSYTGGHDYGYTF. Written as DNA, the CDR3 is TGTGCCAGTAGTTACACAGGGGGTCACGACTATGGCTACACCTTC.